What follows is one T cell receptor (beta chain) and its context. This clone came up once. The antigen it recognizes is unknown. Base qualities are not at hand, and no much larger clone is one base apart. In the germline V gene (reference sequence), CDR1 corresponds to LNHNV and CDR2 to YYDKDF. V is reduced by 0 bases and J by 2 bases, leaving a spacing of 7 bases between them. The CDR3 runs 14 residues from the cysteine to the phenylalanine. This entry keeps only the CDR3 DNA: 42 bases, framed from base 1. The sample comes from a study of PD-1 blockade in classical Hodgkin lymphoma (dated by TCRdb to about 2020). Regarding the study in general: Nivolumab dosing was 3 mg/kg intravenously every 2 weeks, continuing until either disease progression or unacceptable toxicity. The study used CyTOF and TCR beta sequencing to define a peripheral blood immune signature of response to PD-1 blockade in classical Hodgkin lymphoma.

Here is what the overall study found, with its caveats: Baseline TCR diversity was reported to be lower in newly diagnosed patients than in healthy donors and to be lower still in relapsed/refractory patients. Baseline diversity similar to that of newly diagnosed patients was observed in trial patients achieving complete response, whereas significantly lower diversity was observed in partial responders and progressors. Lower diversity was observed in patients in whom nivolumab was started less than 1 year after ASCT, and these patients were excluded from later analyses so that confounding by immune reconstitution would be avoided. By C4D1, a significant rise was seen in CD4+ TCR diversity but not in CD8+ TCR diversity (p=0.0027 vs p=0.16), and the rise was most apparent among complete responders (p=0.02). The study was restricted to a single clinical trial cohort, and the causes of repertoire differences, possibly disease activity or prior therapy, were left undefined.

Genomic DNA was isolated using the Qiagen DNeasy kit from unsorted PBMCs as well as from negatively selected CD4+ and CD8+ fractions. Amplification of TCR beta CDR3 regions was done by immunoSEQ multiplex PCR with primers that anneal to V and J segments. A synthetic immune receptor repertoire was used to minimize amplification bias, and any residual bias was removed computationally once sequencing was done. Turning to the authors' computational methods: Repertoire diversity was quantified as the Shannon entropy index using custom Python scripts. The unsorted, CD4+ and CD8+ repertoires were each analyzed separately, with the exception of combined analyses, where CD4+ and CD8+ sequences were merged in silico. Clonal expansion was defined as at least a 2-fold frequency increase after treatment relative to C1D1, with a pseudocount of 0.5 for undetected baseline clones. Clones with 0 or 1 copy at C1D1 were defined as singleton clones, while clones with 2 or more copies were defined as non-singleton clones. Clones expanded in unsorted samples were assigned a CD4+, CD8+ or unknown annotation through matching of protein sequences in sorted samples from the same patient. Wilcoxon tests on paired samples were used to test diversity changes from C1D1 to C4D1. As stored in TCRdb, this immuneACCESS dataset retains in-frame rearrangements with V and J assigned. A fraction of the clones does not appear; measured against another copy, unresolved V genes explain less than half of the discrepancy, and the remainder lacks a known reason. D and trimming were read from the DNA, whereas the V and J calls and clone size are those reported in that table. Counted in this sample were about 21,000 clones; around four fifths of them appeared once. The top ten hold more than 5.5% of the sample.

This specimen's time point label, interpreted: cycle 4 day 1 (C4D1), after 6 weeks of nivolumab. Every trial patient had relapsed following autologous stem cell transplantation, and prior brentuximab vedotin exposure was what differed among cohorts A, B and C. Using a Miltenyi CD8+ T cell isolation kit, CD8+ T cells were purified from thawed PBMCs through magnetic negative selection. The trial cohort comprised some 60 patients with relapsed/refractory classical Hodgkin lymphoma whose best overall responses were complete response, partial response or progressive disease. Trial patients were treated with single-agent nivolumab in the multi-cohort phase II CheckMate 205 trial. An independent review committee assessed best overall response by applying the 2007 International Working Group response criteria. PBMCs from the trial were collected at three points: immediately before nivolumab initiation (C1D1), and during therapy at cycle 2 day 1 and cycle 4 day 1. Peripheral blood was collected in 8 mL Vacutainer Cell Preparation Tubes, from which PBMCs were isolated by centrifugation and then cryopreserved. Purified CD4+ and CD8+ fractions were prepared only for cases with an additional available PBMC sample. On LS columns in a quadroMACS separator, the magnetically labelled cells were depleted, and the flow-through was collected as the purified fraction.

The sequence was collected from a human donor with classical Hodgkin lymphoma. The chain was built from TRBV15 and TRBJ1-1; the D gene cannot be resolved reliably. Material: CD8+ T cells from blood, obtained before the fourth cycle of nivolumab. The CDR3 protein: CATSREERNTEAFF. The DNA sequence is as follows: TGTGCCACCAGCAGAGAGGAGCGAAACACTGAAGCTTTCTTT.